This T cell receptor beta chain was identified in a study of response to subunit inactivated influenza vaccine. General observations from the study: The authors suggested that few new T cells are recruited per seasonal influenza vaccination.

In its sample, this clonotype was seen a few times. Its matching antigen is unknown. Trimming removed 0 bases from V and 4 bases from J; junction bases left unmatched: 2. Germline V gene lookup returns CDR1 MNHEY and CDR2 SVGAGI. The CDR3 extends over 16 amino acids. Each CDR3 protein gets one entry after TCRdb re-called the RT-PCR reads with MiXCR. Of approximately 700,000 distinct CDR3 sequences listed, around a sixth are singletons. The TCR was taken from a man aged 45-60 years who received an inactivated influenza vaccine. The sequenced sample was PBMCs from blood, obtained 11 to 12 days after vaccination. This rearrangement joins TRBV6-5 to TRBJ2-2; 10 bases map to TRBD2. The CDR3 nucleotides are TGTGCCAGCAGTTACTCGAGCGGGAGGGCCACCGGGGAGCTGTTTTTT. Amino acids: CASSYSSGRATGELFF.